The clone carrying this TCR beta chain was detected many times. The antigen remains unidentified. This entry belongs to a study of blood T cells in healthy people across ages. Study-level background: About one barcoded beta molecule was captured per two T cells (by template switching).

Study outcomes and limitations: Diversity estimates from one million T cells were considered underestimates. A strong correlation was found between TCR beta diversity and the percentage of naive T cells.

Primers used in a second PCR of roughly 6 to 12 cycles were a sample-barcoded 5' primer and a J-beta primer mix. One entry per CDR3 protein, called by TCRdb with MiXCR from the 5' RACE reads. Among more than 700,000 distinct CDR3 sequences listed, 50% to 65% were seen once. At least 7 million PBMCs were isolated per sample. Germline loops: CDR1 SGHDT, CDR2 YYEEEE. This CDR3 comprises 13 residues. With 3 bases removed from V and 2 bases from J, the gap between germline ends came to 7 bases. This TCR was recovered from a man at least 80 years old in good health. V and J are TRBV5-6 and TRBJ2-3; tentatively, D is TRBD1 (5 bases). The specimen sequenced was blood. CDR3 in DNA: TGTGCCAGCAGCTCGACAGACACAGATACGCAGTATTTT. Protein: CASSSTDTDTQYF.